Below, one T cell receptor beta chain is given with its context. The antigen remains undetermined. This entry comes from a study of radiation and T cells in renal cell carcinoma. About the study: Nephrectomy followed 15 Gy stereotactic body radiation by 4 weeks. Whole-study results and caveats: From baseline, blood top tumor clonotypes peaked at 2 weeks post-radiation.

The assay was immunoSEQ multiplex PCR, and TCRdb's table has in-frame clones only and misses some. The sample holds roughly 120,000 clones; roughly 77% are singletons and the top ten take around 2%. This CDR3 has 13 amino acids. CDR1 KGHSH and CDR2 LQKENI come from the germline V gene. V trimming: 6 bases; J trimming: 8 bases; junction bases outside the gene matches: 6. This sample's time point: blood 2 weeks post-SBRT. As to treatment: 15 Gy SBRT to primary tumor, nephrectomy 4 weeks later. Radiation-treated patients gave blood at baseline, week 2 and week 4. The TCR sequence derives from a woman aged 55-75 years with renal cell carcinoma. This material consisted of blood, taken from a patient whose treatment included radiotherapy and nephrectomy. The rearrangement links TRBV18 to TRBJ1-1; 10 bases agree with TRBD1. As DNA, the CDR3 is TGTGCCAGCTCTCCCGGGACAGGGGAAGAAGCTTTCTTT. It codes for CASSPGTGEEAFF.